The rows below give T cell receptor beta chains drawn from one sample of a study of CD8+ T cells in alopecia areata. TCRdb's copy holds only in-frame clones and misses some; the assay was immunoSEQ multiplex PCR. The sample has about 120,000 clones, approximately 53% seen once. The specimen comprised CD4+ T cells sorted from blood, sampled at week 4, from a patient treated with tofacitinib. The receptor set was obtained from a human donor with alopecia areata. Both conserved end residues are part of each CDR3. The D gene is left open where the match is weak. Clone size is given for some rows only: seen once, a few or many times, or a class if the clone is expanded.

clone_size,cdr3_length,v_call,j_call,d_call,cdr3_aa,cdr3_nt
.,17,TRBV4-1,TRBJ1-2,TRBD1,CASSHTLRDRAGYGYTF,TGCGCCAGCAGCCACACACTCCGGGACAGGGCTGGCTATGGCTACACCTTC
.,12,TRBV29-1,TRBJ1-5,.,CSVAGDGQPQHF,TGCAGCGTTGCAGGGGACGGTCAGCCCCAGCATTTT
.,19,TRBV30,TRBJ2-2,TRBD1,CAWRPTGTGGGSNTGELFF,TGTGCCTGGAGACCGACCGGGACAGGGGGCGGCTCGAACACCGGGGAGCTGTTTTTT
few,16,TRBV7-2,TRBJ2-3,TRBD2,CASSLGLAGRTDTQYF,TGTGCCAGCAGCTTAGGACTAGCGGGGCGCACAGATACGCAGTATTTT
.,15,TRBV13,TRBJ2-7,.,CASSLVQGSSYEQYF,TGTGCCAGCAGCTTAGTTCAGGGGTCTTCCTACGAGCAGTACTTC
.,11,TRBV5-6,TRBJ2-1,.,CASSLGNEQFF,TGTGCCAGCAGCTTGGGCAATGAGCAGTTCTTC
.,16,TRBV7-8,TRBJ2-3,TRBD2,CASSWRGLAGADTQYF,TGTGCCAGCAGCTGGAGGGGACTAGCGGGAGCAGATACGCAGTATTTT
.,15,TRBV30,TRBJ1-5,TRBD1,CAWRVGGGGNQPQHF,TGTGCCTGGAGGGTGGGAGGGGGCGGCAATCAGCCCCAGCATTTT
once,14,TRBV30,TRBJ1-2,TRBD1,CAWSVGTGNYGYTF,TGTGCCTGGAGTGTGGGGACAGGAAACTATGGCTACACCTTC
.,12,TRBV29-1,TRBJ2-7,TRBD1,CSAGTDSYEQYF,TGCAGCGCCGGGACAGACTCCTACGAGCAGTACTTC
few,15,TRBV29-1,TRBJ2-3,TRBD2,CSVGATSGGTDTQYF,TGCAGCGTTGGGGCGACTAGCGGGGGAACAGATACGCAGTATTTT
.,13,TRBV7-3,TRBJ2-5,.,CASSGDPRETQYF,TGTGCCAGCAGCGGGGACCCGCGGGAGACCCAGTACTTC
few,13,TRBV29-1,TRBJ2-3,TRBD1,CSAITDRADTQYF,TGCAGCGCTATAACGGACAGGGCGGATACGCAGTATTTT
.,14,TRBV15,TRBJ1-3,TRBD1,CATSRTGPGNTIYF,TGTGCCACCAGCAGGACAGGGCCGGGAAACACCATATATTTT
.,16,TRBV4-1,TRBJ2-1,TRBD2,CASRPLSGSSYNEQFF,TGCGCCAGCAGACCCCTGAGCGGGAGCTCCTACAATGAGCAGTTCTTC
once,14,TRBV30,TRBJ1-2,.,CAWSHSGRSYGYTF,TGTGCCTGGAGTCATTCGGGACGGAGCTATGGCTACACCTTC
.,13,TRBV29-1,TRBJ1-1,.,CSTWGGMNTEAFF,TGCAGCACCTGGGGAGGGATGAACACTGAAGCTTTCTTT
.,16,TRBV30,TRBJ2-6,.,CAWGRTGSSGANVLTF,TGTGCCTGGGGGCGGACCGGATCCTCTGGGGCCAACGTCCTGACTTTC
few,12,TRBV23-1,TRBJ1-5,.,CASSHSNQPQHF,TGCGCCAGCAGTCACTCCAATCAGCCCCAGCATTTT
.,15,TRBV30,TRBJ2-7,TRBD2,CAWSGSGTSGREQYF,TGTGCCTGGAGTGGCTCCGGGACTAGCGGGAGGGAGCAGTACTTC
.,15,TRBV19,TRBJ2-6,.,CASRALTRGANVLTF,TGTGCCAGTAGGGCCCTCACGAGGGGGGCCAACGTCCTGACTTTC
few,14,TRBV5-4,TRBJ2-5,.,CASSLTPLEETQYF,TGTGCCAGCAGCCTGACACCATTGGAAGAGACCCAGTACTTC
few,18,TRBV7-2,TRBJ1-2,TRBD1,CASSLVTLRTGSVYGYTF,TGTGCCAGCAGCTTAGTTACCCTCAGGACAGGGAGCGTCTATGGCTACACCTTC
many,16,TRBV5-6,TRBJ2-6,.,CASSFQFSSGANVLTF,TGTGCCAGCAGCTTCCAGTTTAGCTCTGGGGCCAACGTCCTGACTTTC
.,13,TRBV29-1,TRBJ1-2,.,CSIEGQGGYGYTF,TGCAGCATCGAGGGTCAGGGTGGCTATGGCTACACCTTC
.,15,TRBV9,TRBJ2-2,.,CASSVAGDLTGELFF,TGTGCCAGCAGCGTAGCTGGGGATTTAACCGGGGAGCTGTTTTTT
few,15,TRBV4-2,TRBJ1-1,.,CASSQDGEGRTEAFF,TGTGCCAGCAGCCAAGATGGGGAGGGTAGGACTGAAGCTTTCTTT
.,15,TRBV2,TRBJ1-2,.,CASIIARGSARGYTF,TGTGCCAGCATCATCGCGAGGGGCAGTGCAAGGGGCTACACCTTC